This T cell receptor (beta chain) comes out of a study of Ad26.COV2.S vaccination and SARS-CoV-2 variants (dated by TCRdb to the early 2020s). In terms of the full investigation: Donors in the vaccine arm were drawn from COV1001, a multicentre, randomized, double-blind, placebo-controlled phase I-IIa trial testing Ad26.COV2.S in healthy adults. Ad26.COV2.S was administered intramuscularly at a dose of 5x10^10 or 1x10^11 viral particles, either as one shot or as two shots given 56 days apart. TCRbeta repertoire sequencing served as the tool for gauging how specific and how broad the SARS-CoV-2-reactive T cell receptors were following Ad26.COV2.S vaccination. The TCR-sequenced set comprised around 32 samples: some 20 Ad26.COV2.S vaccine recipients, 5 placebo recipients and 8 SARS-CoV-2 convalescent individuals. Trial participants were randomized into five groups of five, in which low-dose or high-dose Ad26.COV2.S was given once or twice, or placebo was given on both occasions. Blinding of investigators to trial group allocation was maintained during experiments and outcome assessment.

General study outcomes and caveats: According to the authors, total T cell responses may have been underestimated by the TCR breadth and depth analyses. The study lacked the statistical power to compare responses across vaccine doses or regimens. Spike-specific TCR breadth was higher in Ad26.COV2.S recipients than in placebo recipients (P = 0.0014). After vaccination, substantial breadth of spike-specific CD8+ and CD4+ T cell responses was reported. Vaccine and placebo recipients had comparable non-spike TCR breadth, which fits with the vaccine containing only spike.

The CDR3, cysteine through phenylalanine, is 15 amino acids long. Solely the CDR3 DNA is kept, with 45 bases framed from the first base. Germline trimming amounts to 5 bases on V and 3 bases on J, with 6 as the count of junction bases outside the gene matches. Looking up the germline V gene yields CDR1 MNHEY and CDR2 SVGAGI. Reading the label with the study, this specimen's treatment or condition is: around 19 received Ad26.COV2.S at low or high dose, single or two shots; 5 received placebo; per-sample allocation not given. For vaccine and placebo recipients, repertoires were sequenced using samples collected on day 63 after the first injection. In Cohort 1b, some 25 adults aged 18-55 years were enrolled at a single site in Boston, USA, between 29 July and 7 August 2020. Ad26.COV2.S was a replication-incompetent adenovirus type 26 vector that expressed a prefusion-stabilized SARS-CoV-2 spike protein derived from the original Wuhan strain.

Notes on this clone: Its antigen is unknown. There are no base qualities to consult, and no much larger clone falls within one base.

The immunoSEQ Assay was used to sequence TCRbeta CDR3 regions. After extraction, genomic DNA underwent amplification by bias-controlled multiplex PCR, followed by high-throughput sequencing. From the authors' description of their analysis: To quantify the absolute abundance of every unique TCRbeta CDR3 region, sequences were collapsed and filtered. T cell fraction was estimated by normalizing TCRbeta template counts to usable DNA, which was measured by amplifying reference genes present in all nucleated cells. Repertoire TCRs were annotated as SARS-CoV-2-specific when V gene, CDR3 amino acid sequence and J gene were exactly matched to a known reactive TCR set. The reference SARS-CoV-2 TCR set was obtained from MIRA and was filtered for enrichment in COVID-19-positive ImmuneCODE repertoires, whereby public or cross-reactive TCRs were removed. Using the MIRA antigens, annotated TCRs were further analysed by specific ORF or by position within an ORF. Depth was the summed frequency of annotated unique rearrangements, while breadth was defined as annotated unique rearrangements over total unique productive rearrangements. TCR breadth was compared between groups using two-sided Wilcoxon rank-sum tests. The table was pulled from immuneACCESS by TCRdb, which kept in-frame rearrangements only. Such tables lose some clones; where checked, under half of the loss comes from unresolved V genes, and the rest has no known cause. V and J calls and clone size are given by that table; D and trimming were obtained from the DNA. This sample lists hundreds of thousands of clones; roughly 91% were detected once. The ten largest clones add up to about 3.4% of the sample.

Recombination linked TRBV6-5 to TRBJ2-3; 9 central nucleotides agree with TRBD2. The sequence was obtained from a person aged 18-60 years who received the Ad26.COV2.S COVID-19 vaccine or a placebo. The specimen was peripheral blood, collected in a trial of Ad26.COV2.S vaccine versus placebo. The nucleotides read TGTGCCAGCAGTAGCCTAGCGGGGACTACAGATACGCAGTATTTT. The translation is CASSSLAGTTDTQYF.